This record concerns one T cell receptor (beta chain) sequence. The antigen is undetermined. With 5 bases clipped from V and 12 bases from J, the junction kept 8 bases outside the gene matches. CDR3 length: 12 amino acids. Per germline, CDR1 SEHNR and CDR2 FQNEAQ (reference sequence). An overlapping HIV-1 Gag peptide pool stimulated these cells at approximately 0.91 ug/peptide/mL. CD4+ T cells upregulating both CD40 ligand and CD69 were sorted as responding cells. Plasma HIV-1 RNA stayed below 50 copies/mL for at least 4 years. A roughly 20-hour stimulation of CD8-depleted PBMCs used anti-CD28/CD49d costimulation, CD40-blocking antibody and enfuvirtide. The immunoSEQ assay was version 4, run in survey mode. Sequencing used immunoSEQ multiplex PCR; TCRdb keeps in-frame clones, though not all of them. The sample includes 10,000 or so clones, roughly 85% seen only once; the top ten take roughly 2%. These data originate in a study of persistence of HIV-infected CD4 T cells. Study as a whole: Donors had been on suppressive ART for a median of 8 years.

General observations from the study: Degenerate expanded CDR3beta sequences were enriched among CMV- and Gag-responding cells.

The genes are TRBV7-9 and TRBJ2-7; 9 bases agree with TRBD1. The sample in question was CD4+ T cells sorted from PBMCs after approximately 18-hour stimulation, obtained from a patient who received antiretroviral therapy. The clonotype originates from an adult woman with HIV who was CMV-seropositive. The CDR3 region is CASSPWDRDLYF. The CDR3 DNA follows: TGTGCCAGCAGCCCGTGGGACAGGGACCTGTACTTC.